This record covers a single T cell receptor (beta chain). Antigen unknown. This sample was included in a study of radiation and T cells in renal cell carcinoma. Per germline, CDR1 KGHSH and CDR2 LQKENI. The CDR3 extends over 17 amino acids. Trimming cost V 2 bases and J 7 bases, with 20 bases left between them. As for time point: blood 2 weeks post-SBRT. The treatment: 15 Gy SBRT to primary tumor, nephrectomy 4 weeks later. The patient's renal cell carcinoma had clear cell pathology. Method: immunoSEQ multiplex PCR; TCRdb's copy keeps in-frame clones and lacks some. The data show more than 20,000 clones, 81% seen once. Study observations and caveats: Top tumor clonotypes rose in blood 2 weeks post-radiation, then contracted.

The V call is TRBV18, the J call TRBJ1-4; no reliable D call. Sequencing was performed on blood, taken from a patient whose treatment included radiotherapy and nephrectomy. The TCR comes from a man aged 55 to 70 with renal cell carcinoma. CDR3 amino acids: CASSPFQSRRTSEKLFF. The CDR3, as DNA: TGTGCCAGCTCACCATTCCAGTCTCGTAGGACGTCTGAAAAACTGTTTTTT.